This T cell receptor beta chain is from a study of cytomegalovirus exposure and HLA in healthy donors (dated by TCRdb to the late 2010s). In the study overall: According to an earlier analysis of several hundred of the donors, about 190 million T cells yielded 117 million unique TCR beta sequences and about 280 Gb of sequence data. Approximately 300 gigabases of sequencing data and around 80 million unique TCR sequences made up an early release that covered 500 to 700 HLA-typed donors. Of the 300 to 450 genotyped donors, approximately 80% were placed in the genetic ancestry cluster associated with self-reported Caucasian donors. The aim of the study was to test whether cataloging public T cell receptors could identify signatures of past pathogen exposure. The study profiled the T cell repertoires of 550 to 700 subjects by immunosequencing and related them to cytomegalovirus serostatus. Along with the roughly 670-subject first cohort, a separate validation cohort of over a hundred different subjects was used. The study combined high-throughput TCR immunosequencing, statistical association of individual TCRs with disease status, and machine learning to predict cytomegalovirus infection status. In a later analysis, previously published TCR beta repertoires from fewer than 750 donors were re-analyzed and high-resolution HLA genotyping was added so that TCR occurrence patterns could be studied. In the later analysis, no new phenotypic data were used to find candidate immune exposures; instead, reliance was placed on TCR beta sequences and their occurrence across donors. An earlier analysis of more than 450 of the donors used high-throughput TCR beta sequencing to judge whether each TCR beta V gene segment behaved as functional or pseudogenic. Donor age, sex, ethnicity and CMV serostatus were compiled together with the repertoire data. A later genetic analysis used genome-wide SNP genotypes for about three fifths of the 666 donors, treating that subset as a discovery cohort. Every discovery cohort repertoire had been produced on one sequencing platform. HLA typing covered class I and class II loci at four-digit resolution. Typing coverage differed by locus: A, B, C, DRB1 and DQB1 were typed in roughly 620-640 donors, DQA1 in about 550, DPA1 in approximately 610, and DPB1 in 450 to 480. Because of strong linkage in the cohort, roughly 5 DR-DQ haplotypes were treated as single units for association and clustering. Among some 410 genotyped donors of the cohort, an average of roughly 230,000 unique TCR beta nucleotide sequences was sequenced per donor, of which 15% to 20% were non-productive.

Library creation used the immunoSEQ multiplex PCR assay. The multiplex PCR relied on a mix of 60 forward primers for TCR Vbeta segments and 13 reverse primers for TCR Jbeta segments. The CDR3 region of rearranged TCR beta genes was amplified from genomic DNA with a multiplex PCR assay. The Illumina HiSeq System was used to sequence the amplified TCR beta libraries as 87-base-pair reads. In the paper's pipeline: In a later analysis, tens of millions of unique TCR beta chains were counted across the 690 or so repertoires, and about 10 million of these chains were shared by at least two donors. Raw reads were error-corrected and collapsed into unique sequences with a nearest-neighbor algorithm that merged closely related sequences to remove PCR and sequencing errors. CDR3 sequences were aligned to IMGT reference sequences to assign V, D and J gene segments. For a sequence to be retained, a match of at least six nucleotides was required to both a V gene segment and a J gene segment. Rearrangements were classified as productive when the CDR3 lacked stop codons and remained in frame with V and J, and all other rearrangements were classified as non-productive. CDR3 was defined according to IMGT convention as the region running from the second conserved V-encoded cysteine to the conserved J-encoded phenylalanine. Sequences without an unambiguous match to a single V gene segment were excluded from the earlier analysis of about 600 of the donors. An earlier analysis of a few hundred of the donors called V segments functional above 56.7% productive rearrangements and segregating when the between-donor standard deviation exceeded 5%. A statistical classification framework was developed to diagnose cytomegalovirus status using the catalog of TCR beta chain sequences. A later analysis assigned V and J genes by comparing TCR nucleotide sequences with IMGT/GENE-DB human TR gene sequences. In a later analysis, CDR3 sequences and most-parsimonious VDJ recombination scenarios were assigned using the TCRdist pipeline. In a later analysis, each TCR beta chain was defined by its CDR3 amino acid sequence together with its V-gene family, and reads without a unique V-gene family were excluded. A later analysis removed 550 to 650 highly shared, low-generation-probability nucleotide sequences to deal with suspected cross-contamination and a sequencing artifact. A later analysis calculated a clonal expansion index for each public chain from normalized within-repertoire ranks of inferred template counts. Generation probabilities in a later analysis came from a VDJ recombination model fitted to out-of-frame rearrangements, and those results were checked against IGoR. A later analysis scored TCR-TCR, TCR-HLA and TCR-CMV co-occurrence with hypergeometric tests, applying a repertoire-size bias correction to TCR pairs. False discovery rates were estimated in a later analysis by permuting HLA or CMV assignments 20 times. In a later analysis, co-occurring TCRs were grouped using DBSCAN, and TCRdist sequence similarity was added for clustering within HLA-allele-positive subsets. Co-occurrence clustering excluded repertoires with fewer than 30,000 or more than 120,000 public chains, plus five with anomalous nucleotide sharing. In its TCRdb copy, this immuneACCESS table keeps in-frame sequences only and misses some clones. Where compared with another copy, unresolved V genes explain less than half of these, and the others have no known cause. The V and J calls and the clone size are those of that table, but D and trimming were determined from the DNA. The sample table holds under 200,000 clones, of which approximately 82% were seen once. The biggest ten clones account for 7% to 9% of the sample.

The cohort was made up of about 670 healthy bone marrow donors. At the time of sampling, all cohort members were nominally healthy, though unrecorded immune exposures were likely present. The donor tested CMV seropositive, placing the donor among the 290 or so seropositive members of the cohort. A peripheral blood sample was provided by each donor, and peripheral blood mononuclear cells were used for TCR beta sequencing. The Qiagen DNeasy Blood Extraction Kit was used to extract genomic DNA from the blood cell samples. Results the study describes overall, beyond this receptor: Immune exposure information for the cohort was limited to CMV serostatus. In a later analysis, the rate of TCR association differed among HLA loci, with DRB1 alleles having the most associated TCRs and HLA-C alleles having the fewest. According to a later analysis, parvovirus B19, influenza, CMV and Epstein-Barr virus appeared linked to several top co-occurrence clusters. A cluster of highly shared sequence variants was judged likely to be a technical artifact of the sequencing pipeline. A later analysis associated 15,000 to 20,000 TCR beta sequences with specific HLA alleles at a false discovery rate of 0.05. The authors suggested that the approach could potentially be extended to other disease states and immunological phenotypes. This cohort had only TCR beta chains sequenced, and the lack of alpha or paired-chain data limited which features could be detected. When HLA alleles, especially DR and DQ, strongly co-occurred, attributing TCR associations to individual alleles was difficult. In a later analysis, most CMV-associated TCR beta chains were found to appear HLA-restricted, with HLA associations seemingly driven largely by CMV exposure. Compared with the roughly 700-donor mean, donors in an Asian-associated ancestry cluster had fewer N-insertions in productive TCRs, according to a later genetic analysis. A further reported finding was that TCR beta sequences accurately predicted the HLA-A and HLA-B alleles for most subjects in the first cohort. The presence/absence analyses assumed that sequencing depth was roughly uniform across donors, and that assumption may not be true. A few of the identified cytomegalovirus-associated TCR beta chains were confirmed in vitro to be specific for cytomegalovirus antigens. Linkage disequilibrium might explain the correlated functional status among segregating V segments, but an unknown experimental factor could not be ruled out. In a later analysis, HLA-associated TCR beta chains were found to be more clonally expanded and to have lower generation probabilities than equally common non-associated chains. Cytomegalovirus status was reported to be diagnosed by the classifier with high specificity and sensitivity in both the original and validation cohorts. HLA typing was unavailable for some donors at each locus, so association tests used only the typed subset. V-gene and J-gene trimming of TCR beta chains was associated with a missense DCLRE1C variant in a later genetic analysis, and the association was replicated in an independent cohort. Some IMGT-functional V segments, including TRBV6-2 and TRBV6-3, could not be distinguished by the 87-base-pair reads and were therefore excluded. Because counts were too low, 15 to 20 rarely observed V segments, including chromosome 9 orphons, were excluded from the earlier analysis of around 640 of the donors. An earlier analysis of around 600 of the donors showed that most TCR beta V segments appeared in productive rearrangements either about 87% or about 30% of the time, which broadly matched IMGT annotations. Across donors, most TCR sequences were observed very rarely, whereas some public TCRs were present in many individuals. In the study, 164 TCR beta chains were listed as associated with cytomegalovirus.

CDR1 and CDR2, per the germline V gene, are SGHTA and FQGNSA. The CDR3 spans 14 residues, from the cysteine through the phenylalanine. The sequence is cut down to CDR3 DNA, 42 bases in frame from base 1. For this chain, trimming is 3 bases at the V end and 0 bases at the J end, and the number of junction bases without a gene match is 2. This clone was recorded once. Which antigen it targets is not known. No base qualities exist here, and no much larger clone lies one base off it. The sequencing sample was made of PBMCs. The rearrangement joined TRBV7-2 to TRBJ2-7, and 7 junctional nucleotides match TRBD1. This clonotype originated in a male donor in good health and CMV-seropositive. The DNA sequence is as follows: TGTGCCAGCAGCTTTACAGGGGCCTCCTACGAGCAGTACTTC. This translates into CASSFTGASYEQYF.